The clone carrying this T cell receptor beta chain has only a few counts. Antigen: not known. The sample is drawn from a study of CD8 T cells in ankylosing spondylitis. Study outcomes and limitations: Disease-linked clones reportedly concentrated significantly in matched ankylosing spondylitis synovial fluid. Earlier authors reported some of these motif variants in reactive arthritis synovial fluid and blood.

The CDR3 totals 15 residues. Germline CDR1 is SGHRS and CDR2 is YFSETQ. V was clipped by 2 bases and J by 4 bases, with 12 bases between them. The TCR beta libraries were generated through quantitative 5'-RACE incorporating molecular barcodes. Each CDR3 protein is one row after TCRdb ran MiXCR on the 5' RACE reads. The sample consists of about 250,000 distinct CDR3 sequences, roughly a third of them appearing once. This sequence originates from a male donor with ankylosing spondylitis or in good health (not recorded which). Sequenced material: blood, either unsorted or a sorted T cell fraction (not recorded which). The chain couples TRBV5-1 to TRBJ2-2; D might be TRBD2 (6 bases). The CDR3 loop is CASSFMRGGTGELFF. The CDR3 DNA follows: TGCGCCAGCAGCTTCATGCGGGGCGGCACCGGGGAGCTGTTTTTT.